The 21 T cell receptor beta chains given below trace back to one sample, sequenced in a study of cytomegalovirus exposure and HLA in healthy donors. The assay was immunoSEQ multiplex PCR, and TCRdb's table has in-frame clones only and misses some. Of around 250,000 clones detected, around 89% appear once; the ten largest clones hold under 0.4%. Sequenced input: PBMCs. The receptors shown here come from a woman aged 18-29 years in good health and CMV-seronegative.

The J gene is TRBJ2-7, the V gene TRBV5-6; 9 bases agree with TRBD1. With 3 bases clipped from V and 6 bases from J, the junction kept 10 bases outside the gene matches. Germline V gene sequence: CDR1 SGHDT, CDR2 YYEEEE. The CDR3 runs 15 residues. The CDR3 nucleotides are TGTGCCAGCAGCTCCTCCGGGACAGGGTTTGGCGAGCAGTACTTC. Amino acid sequence: CASSSSGTGFGEQYF.

With respect to this clone: The sample holds other DNA sequences that translate to the same CDR3. The rearrangement uses TRBV27 and TRBJ2-1; no reliable D call. Trimming took 2 bases from V and 0 from J, leaving 5 bases between them. The germline V gene encodes CDR1 MNHEY and CDR2 SMNVEV (reference sequence). The CDR3 is 14 residues long. CDR3 in DNA: TGTGCCAGCAGTTTAGCGAGCTCCTACAATGAGCAGTTCTTC. Its protein product is CASSLASSYNEQFF.

The rearrangement links TRBV7-9 to TRBJ1-4, with TRBD1 identical over 10 bases. The germline gives CDR1 SEHNR, CDR2 FQNEAQ (reference sequence). The J segment lost 5 bases and the V segment lost 5 bases, leaving 5 bases of the junction unmatched. The CDR3 consists of 15 residues. DNA of the CDR3: TGTGCCAGCAGCCCCGGGACAGGGGAGAATGAAAAACTGTTTTTT. Translation gives CASSPGTGENEKLFF.

This clone showed up just a few times. Other DNA sequences of this sample code for an identical CDR3. The V gene is TRBV5-1, the J gene TRBJ1-5; TRBD1 might be the D (5 bases). Germline assignment: CDR1 SGHRS and CDR2 YFSETQ. V was shortened by 1 base and J by 6 bases, with 8 bases between the two germline ends. The CDR3 runs 13 residues. CDR3 protein: CASSLSGAQPQHF. The CDR3 nucleotides are TGCGCCAGCAGCTTGAGTGGGGCTCAGCCCCAGCATTTT.

V usage is TRBV15 and J usage is TRBJ1-1; the D gene is possibly TRBD1 (5 bases). CDR3 length: 15 residues. Trimming removed 1 base at V and 1 base at J, with 10 bases between. Germline V gives CDR1 LNHNV, CDR2 YYDKDF (reference sequence). CDR3 sequence reads: CATSRVGGENTEAFF. The CDR3 coding sequence is TGTGCCACCAGCAGAGTGGGAGGGGAGAACACTGAAGCTTTCTTT.

This clone was picked up a small number of times. The rearrangement uses TRBV6-5 and TRBJ2-7; TRBD1 aligns across 7 bases. Germline V gives CDR1 MNHEY, CDR2 SVGAGI. V shed 6 bases and J 6 bases; nucleotides not matched to a gene: 5. This CDR3 has 12 amino acids. CDR3 nucleotides: TGTGCCAGCAGGAGACAGGGCCGCGAGCAGTACTTC. Translated, it gives CASRRQGREQYF.

The chain carries TRBV5-4 and TRBJ1-5; D gene ambiguous. With 4 bases removed from V and 9 bases from J, the gap between germline ends came to 14 bases. This CDR3 comprises 13 residues. Germline V gene lookup returns CDR1 SGHNT and CDR2 YYREEE (reference sequence). CDR3 in DNA: TGTGCCAGCAGCCTCACCCCCGAGGCGCCCCAGCATTTT. This encodes CASSLTPEAPQHF.

V usage is TRBV5-6 and J usage is TRBJ1-3; D gene uncertain. Germline V gives CDR1 SGHDT, CDR2 YYEEEE. Trimming removed 0 bases from V and 2 bases from J, with 9 bases in between. This CDR3 region has 15 residues. CDR3 in DNA: TGTGCCAGCAGCTTGGCCGGAGGACCTGGAAACACCATATATTTT. Amino acids: CASSLAGGPGNTIYF.

In its sample, this clone was seen once. The rearrangement uses TRBV19 and TRBJ1-3, with D possibly TRBD1 on 5 matching bases. Germline lookup yields CDR1 LNHDA and CDR2 SQIVND (reference sequence). Trimming pared 8 bases from V and 0 bases from J, leaving 14 bases between. The CDR3 spans 15 residues. CDR3 coding DNA: TGTGCCAGTCGAATCAGGGCCGGCTCTGGAAACACCATATATTTT. Translation: CASRIRAGSGNTIYF.

The V and J genes are TRBV14 and TRBJ1-1; D unclear. Trimming took off 1 base at V and 3 bases at J, with 12 bases between the two ends. The CDR3 consists of 15 residues. Germline V CDR1 and CDR2: SGHDN, FVKESK. Here the CDR3 DNA reads TGTGCCAGCAGCCAAGCCGTCGGGTTTCACACTGAAGCTTTCTTT. It encodes CASSQAVGFHTEAFF.

The chain carries TRBV11-3 and TRBJ2-5; 9 bases are shared with TRBD2. This CDR3 comprises 16 residues. V gave up 5 bases and J gave up 7 bases; unmatched junction bases: 14. Germline V gene lookup returns CDR1 SGHNT and CDR2 YENEEA. The CDR3 reads CASSTFRRLAGWTQYF. The CDR3 coding sequence is TGTGCCAGCAGCACGTTTCGGCGGCTAGCGGGGTGGACCCAGTACTTC.

The rearrangement links TRBV28 to TRBJ2-7; maybe TRBD2 (6 bases). Germline V gene sequence: CDR1 MDHEN, CDR2 SYDVKM. The CDR3 extends over 14 amino acids. Trimming took 6 bases from V and 7 from J, leaving 19 bases between them. The CDR3 DNA reads as TGTGCCAGCAGACGCGGGGCCGACAGACGAGAGCAGTACTTC. It encodes CASRRGADRREQYF.

V usage is TRBV4-3 and J usage is TRBJ1-1, with 10 nucleotides matching TRBD1. The CDR3 extends over 15 amino acids. The V gene's germline CDR1 is LGHNA and CDR2 YSLEER. The junction had 4 bases not matched to a gene; V was cut back by 0 bases and J by 6 bases. The CDR3 loop reads CASSQEGQGQAEAFF. CDR3 nucleotide sequence: TGCGCCAGCAGCCAAGAGGGACAGGGGCAGGCTGAAGCTTTCTTT.

The chain carries TRBV5-4 and TRBJ2-3, with 9 bases identical to TRBD1. The CDR3 contains 15 residues. V lost 4 bases, J lost 4 bases, and 7 bases stayed unmatched. Germline values: CDR1 SGHNT, CDR2 YYREEE (reference sequence). In DNA form, the CDR3 reads TGTGCCAGCAGCCCCCGGGACAGGGACCCAGATACGCAGTATTTT. Residues: CASSPRDRDPDTQYF.

The chain joins TRBV6-5 to TRBJ2-1, with 7 nucleotides matching TRBD1. This CDR3 contains 14 residues. CDR1 is MNHEY, CDR2 SVGAGI, per germline. V lost 2 bases to trimming and J lost 9 bases; unmatched junction nucleotides: 7. CDR3 nucleotides: TGTGCCAGCAGTTACGCTCCAGGGGGACGTGAGCAGTTCTTC. Encoded protein: CASSYAPGGREQFF.

This chain links TRBV15 with TRBJ1-2, with TRBD1 as a possible D gene (6 bases). The CDR3 is made up of 14 amino acids. Trimming left V 3 bases short and J 4 bases short, with 12 bases between. CDR1 and CDR2 from the germline V gene are LNHNV and YYDKDF (reference sequence). The CDR3: CATSSSGGGYGYTF. The CDR3 DNA is TGTGCCACCAGCAGCTCTGGGGGCGGCTATGGCTACACCTTC.

The chain carries TRBV28 and TRBJ1-6, with 7 bases fitting TRBD1. Germline-derived CDR1 and CDR2 are MDHEN and SYDVKM. The CDR3 loop spans 15 amino acids. V shed 2 bases, J shed 7 bases, and the junction held 5 bases outside the gene matches. CDR3 residues: CASSLIQGGNSPLHF. In nucleotides, the CDR3 is TGTGCCAGCAGTTTAATTCAGGGGGGAAATTCACCCCTCCACTTT.

This clone was observed once. The V gene is TRBV7-2, the J gene TRBJ1-5; TRBD1 aligns across 7 bases. Trimming took 0 bases from V and 6 from J; bases not matched to a gene: 2. CDR3 length equals 14 residues. Germline V CDR1 and CDR2: SGHTA, FQGNSA. CDR3 nucleotide sequence: TGTGCCAGCAGCTTAGCCAGGGGGACTCAGCCCCAGCATTTT. Its translation is CASSLARGTQPQHF.

This chain connects TRBV7-9 to TRBJ1-1; maybe TRBD1 (6 bases). This CDR3 contains 12 residues. CDR1 SEHNR and CDR2 FQNEAQ come from the germline V gene (reference sequence). V lost 3 bases to trimming and J lost 6 bases, with 8 bases between them. The CDR3 sequence is CASSLGHPEAFF. The CDR3 region has the DNA TGTGCCAGCAGCTTGGGACACCCTGAAGCTTTCTTT. Variable domain in full (rest from reference TRBV7-9 and TRBJ1-1): DTGVSQNPRHKITKRGQNVTFRCDPISEHNRLYWYRQTLGQGPEFLTYFQNEAQLEKSRLLSDRFSAERPKGSFSTLEIQRTEQGDSAMYLCASSLGHPEAFFGQGTRLTVV.

The rearrangement joins TRBV27 to TRBJ2-1, with 7 bases matching TRBD2. This CDR3 is 14 amino acids long. The V gene's germline CDR1 is MNHEY and CDR2 SMNVEV (reference sequence). With V trimmed by 10 bases and J by 6 bases, 12 bases remained unmatched. CDR3: CATNSAGVGNEQFF. For the CDR3, the DNA is TGTGCCACCAACTCCGCGGGGGTAGGCAATGAGCAGTTCTTC.

J is TRBJ1-1 and V is TRBV28, with D possibly TRBD1 on 6 matching bases. The CDR3 contains 16 residues. In germline, CDR1 is MDHEN, CDR2 SYDVKM. V gave up 6 bases and J gave up 0 bases, with 17 bases separating them. The CDR3 is CASSPTRQALNTEAFF. The CDR3 nucleotides read TGTGCCAGCAGCCCCACACGACAGGCCTTGAACACTGAAGCTTTCTTT.